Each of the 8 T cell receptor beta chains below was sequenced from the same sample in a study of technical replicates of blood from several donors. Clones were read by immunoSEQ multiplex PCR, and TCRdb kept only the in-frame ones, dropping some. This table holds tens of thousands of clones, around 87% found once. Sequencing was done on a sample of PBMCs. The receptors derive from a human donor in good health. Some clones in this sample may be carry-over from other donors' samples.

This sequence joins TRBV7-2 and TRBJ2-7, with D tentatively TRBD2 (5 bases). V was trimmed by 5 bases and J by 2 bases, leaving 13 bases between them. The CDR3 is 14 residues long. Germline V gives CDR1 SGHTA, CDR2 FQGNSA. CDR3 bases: TGTGCCAGCAGCGCCGCGGGCGGAACCTACGAGCAGTACTTC. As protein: CASSAAGGTYEQYF.

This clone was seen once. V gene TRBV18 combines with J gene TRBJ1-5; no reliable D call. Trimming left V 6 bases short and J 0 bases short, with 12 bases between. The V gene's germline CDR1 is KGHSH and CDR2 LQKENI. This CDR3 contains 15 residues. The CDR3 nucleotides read TGTGCCAGCTCCCCGGAGGCATATAGCAATCAGCCCCAGCATTTT. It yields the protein CASSPEAYSNQPQHF. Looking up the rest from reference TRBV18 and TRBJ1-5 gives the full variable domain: NAGVMQNPRHLVRRRGQEARLRCSPMKGHSHVYWYRQLPEEGLKFMVYLQKENIIDESGMPKERFSAEFPKEGPSILRIQQVVRGDSAAYFCASSPEAYSNQPQHFGDGTRLSIL.

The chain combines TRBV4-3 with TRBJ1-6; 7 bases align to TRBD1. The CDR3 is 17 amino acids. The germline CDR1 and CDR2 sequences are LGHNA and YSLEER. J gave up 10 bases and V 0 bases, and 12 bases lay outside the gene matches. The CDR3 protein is CASSQDHPRGGSSPLHF. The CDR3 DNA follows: TGCGCCAGCAGCCAAGATCATCCGCGAGGGGGCTCATCACCCCTCCACTTT.

The CDR3 region is CSVDTSGASYNEQFF. CDR3 DNA: TGCAGCGTTGATACTAGCGGGGCCTCCTACAATGAGCAGTTCTTC. The rearrangement links TRBV29-1 to TRBJ2-1; TRBD2 matches at 10 bases. Per germline, CDR1 SQVTM and CDR2 ANQGSEA. V gave up 3 bases and J gave up 0 bases; unmatched junction bases: 2. CDR3 size: 15 residues.

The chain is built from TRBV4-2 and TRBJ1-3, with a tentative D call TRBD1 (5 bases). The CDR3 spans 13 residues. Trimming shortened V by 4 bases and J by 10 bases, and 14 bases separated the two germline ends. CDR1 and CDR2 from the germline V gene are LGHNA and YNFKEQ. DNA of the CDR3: TGTGCCAGCAGCCGAGCGGGGGAGAAAACCATATATTTT. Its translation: CASSRAGEKTIYF.

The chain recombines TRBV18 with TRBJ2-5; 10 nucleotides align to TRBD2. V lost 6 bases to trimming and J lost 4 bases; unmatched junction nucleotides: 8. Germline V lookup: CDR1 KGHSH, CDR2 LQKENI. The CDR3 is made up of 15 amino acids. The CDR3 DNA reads TGTGCCAGCTCTACACCGGGACTAGCGTCAGAGACCCAGTACTTC. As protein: CASSTPGLASETQYF.

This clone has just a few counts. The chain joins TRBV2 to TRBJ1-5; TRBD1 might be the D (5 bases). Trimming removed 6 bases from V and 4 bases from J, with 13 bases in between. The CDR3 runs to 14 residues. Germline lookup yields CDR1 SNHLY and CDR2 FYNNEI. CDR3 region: CASRSVGGNQPQHF. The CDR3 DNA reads TGTGCCAGCAGAAGCGTTGGGGGGAATCAGCCCCAGCATTTT.

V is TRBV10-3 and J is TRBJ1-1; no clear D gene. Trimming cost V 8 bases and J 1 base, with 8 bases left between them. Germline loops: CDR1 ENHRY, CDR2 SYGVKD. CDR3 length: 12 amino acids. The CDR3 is CAIGQQNTEAFF. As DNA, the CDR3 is TGTGCCATCGGGCAGCAGAACACTGAAGCTTTCTTT.